This section outlines one TCR beta chain sequence together with its context. Methods described previously, with TCR primers listed, were used for bulk TCR libraries. TCRdb redid the calling of the PCR reads with MiXCR, one entry per CDR3 protein. The sample lists under 600,000 distinct CDR3 sequences, roughly 26% occurring once. The entry originates in a study of molecular identifiers for immune sequencing clone quantification. This receptor was obtained from a human donor in good health. Some libraries in this study had Jurkat cell RNA spiked in. The sample consisted of naive CD8+ T cells from blood, with Jurkat cell RNA spiked in. The subset denotes: FACS-sorted CD8+CD4-CCR7+CD45RA+ naive T cells.

The CDR3 sequence: CASSLEGLPVNTQYF. DNA for the CDR3: TGCGCCAGCAGCTTGGAGGGACTACCAGTAAATACGCAGTATTTT. The chain recombines TRBV5-1 with TRBJ2-3; TRBD2 agrees at 7 bases. Germline assignment: CDR1 SGHRS and CDR2 YFSETQ. J lost 7 bases, V lost 0 bases, and 8 bases had no gene match. This CDR3 spans 15 amino acids.